The 6 T cell receptor beta chains reported below all come from one sample, sequenced in a study of naive and memory T cell subsets. Both TRBC1 and TRBC2 were covered by a beta constant-region primer of two equimolar oligonucleotides. TCRdb reprocessed the UMI-ligation and nested PCR reads via MiXCR and lists one record per CDR3 protein. The table includes tens of thousands of distinct CDR3 sequences, under 15% detected once. The material sequenced was central memory CD4+ T cells from blood. The receptors were gathered from a human donor in good health.

This rearrangement joins TRBV11-1 to TRBJ2-5; D ambiguous. Trimming took off 3 bases at V and 2 bases at J, with 10 bases between the two ends. Germline CDR1 is SGHAT and CDR2 is FQDESV (reference sequence). This CDR3 is 14 amino acids long. The DNA of the CDR3 is TGTGCCAGCAGCTTCCAACGGCAACAAGAGACCCAGTACTTC. Translating gives CASSFQRQQETQYF. Supplemented by reference TRBV11-1 and TRBJ2-5, the full variable domain reads EAEVAQSPRYKITEKSQAVAFWCDPISGHATLYWYRQILGQGPELLVQFQDESVVDDSQLPKDRFSAERLKGVDSTLKIQPAELGDSAMYLCASSFQRQQETQYFGPGTRLLVL.

This chain uses TRBV30 with TRBJ2-2, with 11 bases lining up with TRBD2. Germline-derived CDR1 and CDR2 are GTSNPN and SVGIG (reference sequence). The CDR3 is made up of 15 amino acids. V shed 3 bases, J shed 8 bases, and the junction held 8 bases outside the gene matches. The CDR3 DNA reads as TGTGCCTGGAGGGATAGCGGGAGGGCCTGGGGGGAGCTGTTTTTT. It specifies CAWRDSGRAWGELFF.

This clonotype was found a few times. The CDR3 DNA sequence: TGTGCCAGCACCCCGTTCGAGACCCAGTACTTC. It codes for CASTPFETQYF. V is TRBV7-2 and J is TRBJ2-5, with no clear D. This CDR3 contains 11 residues. Deletions cut 7 bases from V and 5 bases from J, with 8 bases between. Looked up from germline, CDR1 is SGHTA and CDR2 is FQGNSA.

This clonotype was counted at least ten times. This chain uses TRBV29-1 with TRBJ1-1, with D unresolved. CDR3 length: 13 amino acids. Trimming took off 6 bases at V and 5 bases at J, with 16 bases between the two ends. Germline V lookup: CDR1 SQVTM, CDR2 ANQGSEA. DNA for the CDR3: TGCAGCGTGTCGACAAGGGCGGAAACTGAAGCTTTCTTT. Its translation: CSVSTRAETEAFF.

The rearrangement uses TRBV19 and TRBJ1-4; D ambiguous. The CDR3 contains 13 residues. CDR1 is LNHDA, CDR2 SQIVND, per germline (reference sequence). Trimming pared 4 bases from V and 5 bases from J, leaving 8 bases between. This chain's CDR3 is CASSRYQNEKLFF. The DNA of the CDR3 is TGTGCCAGTAGTAGATATCAGAATGAAAAACTGTTTTTT.

This clonotype appeared a few times. The chain employs TRBV3-1 and TRBJ2-7; D is uncertain. Trimming took 1 base from V and 6 from J, leaving 7 bases between them. CDR3 length equals 12 residues. Germline V gene data show CDR1 as LGHDT and CDR2 as YNNKEL (reference sequence). The CDR3 spells CASSQVKGEQYF. CDR3 nucleotide sequence: TGTGCCAGCAGCCAAGTTAAGGGCGAGCAGTACTTC.